Following are 24 T cell receptor beta chains from one sample sequenced in a study of vaccination and CD4 T cells after COVID-19. No antigen has been identified for these receptors. Treatment defined: approximately 11-day PBMC culture with coronavirus spike peptide pools or control peptides (ViraFEST assay). Sequencing of cultured CD4+ T cell DNA used the Oncomine TCR Beta short-read assay. TCRdb re-analysed the PCR reads in MiXCR, keeping a single row per CDR3 protein. This sample has 16,000 or so distinct CDR3 sequences; about 53% occur once, and the top ten carry about 4%. The sequencing used CD4+ T cells from blood, cultured in vitro, collected before SARS-CoV-2 vaccination. The receptor set was obtained from a human donor who had recovered from COVID-19.

The chain's CDR3 is CSAPREPYEQYF. The CDR3 DNA is TGCAGTGCGCCGAGGGAGCCCTACGAGCAGTACTTC. The chain has TRBV20-1 and TRBJ2-7, with a tentative D call TRBD2 (5 bases). This CDR3 is built from 12 residues. Germline V gives CDR1 DFQATT, CDR2 SNEGSKA (reference sequence). V was trimmed by 6 bases and J by 2 bases, leaving 11 bases between them.

The chain uses TRBV6-5 and TRBJ2-5; 8 bases map to TRBD2. This CDR3 is built from 15 residues. J gave up 3 bases and V 3 bases, and 6 bases lay outside the gene matches. Germline CDR1 and CDR2: MNHEY and SVGAGI. In DNA, the CDR3 is TGTGCCAGCAGTTATTTCTCCGGGGGGGAAGAGACCCAGTACTTC. This sequence encodes CASSYFSGGEETQYF.

The chain carries TRBV7-9 and TRBJ2-7; 10 positions agree with TRBD2. The CDR3 sequence is 14 residues long. V lost 5 bases to trimming and J lost 3 bases; unmatched junction nucleotides: 4. CDR1 and CDR2 from the germline V gene are SEHNR and FQNEAQ (reference sequence). CDR3 sequence (DNA): TGTGCCAGCAGCGGGCGGACTAGCGGCTACGAGCAGTACTTC. Residues: CASSGRTSGYEQYF.

This chain uses TRBV28 with TRBJ1-5; D remains unclear. Germline V CDR1 and CDR2: MDHEN, SYDVKM. V lost 6 bases and J lost 8, with 14 bases in between. The CDR3 sequence is 13 residues long. CDR3 sequence reads: CASRLAGPEPQHF. In nucleotides, the CDR3 is TGTGCCAGCAGGTTGGCAGGCCCGGAGCCCCAGCATTTT.

Only a few counts were recorded for this clonotype. The gene calls are TRBV20-1 and TRBJ1-2; TRBD1 is a possible D gene (5 bases). The CDR3 spans 12 residues. Trimming stripped 6 bases from V and 7 bases from J, with 15 bases between. Germline V CDR1 and CDR2: DFQATT, SNEGSKA (reference sequence). Here the CDR3 DNA reads TGCAGTGCCGAGGCGGACATCGCTGGCTACACCTTC. This gives the protein CSAEADIAGYTF.

V is TRBV20-1 and J is TRBJ2-5, with 10 bases that match TRBD2. V shed 0 bases, J shed 4 bases, and the junction held 11 bases outside the gene matches. The CDR3 consists of 17 residues. Per germline, CDR1 DFQATT and CDR2 SNEGSKA (reference sequence). This chain's CDR3 is CSARDRWASGSVETQYF. The DNA for the CDR3 is TGCAGTGCTAGAGATCGTTGGGCTAGCGGGAGTGTAGAGACCCAGTACTTC.

This chain connects TRBV5-4 to TRBJ2-1, with 10 bases identical to TRBD2. Looked up from germline, CDR1 is SGHNT and CDR2 is YYREEE (reference sequence). The CDR3 extends over 14 amino acids. J was trimmed by 7 bases and V by 3 bases; bases with no gene match: 4. CDR3 sequence (DNA): TGTGCCAGCAGCTCCCTAGCGGGGGCGAATGAGCAGTTCTTC. Residues: CASSSLAGANEQFF.

The genes are TRBV30 and TRBJ2-2; D might be TRBD1 (5 bases). Germline V gene data show CDR1 as GTSNPN and CDR2 as SVGIG (reference sequence). The CDR3 totals 13 residues. V lost 0 bases and J 8 bases, leaving 10 bases between the germline ends. The CDR3 region is CAWSVLRAGELFF. The CDR3 coding sequence is TGTGCCTGGAGTGTACTCAGGGCTGGGGAGCTGTTTTTT.

This clonotype was found a few times. The rearrangement links TRBV7-9 to TRBJ1-5; D gene unclear. Per the germline V gene, CDR1 is SEHNR and CDR2 is FQNEAQ (reference sequence). The ends were cut back, 4 bases at V and 0 bases at J, with 10 bases in the middle. The CDR3 contains 15 residues. CDR3 residues: CASSSLDGSNQPQHF. In DNA, the CDR3 is TGTGCCAGCAGCTCGCTGGACGGTAGCAATCAGCCCCAGCATTTT.

This rearrangement joins TRBV10-1 to TRBJ2-5; TRBD2 agrees at 7 bases. The CDR3 runs to 14 residues. Germline CDR1 reads WNHNN; CDR2 reads SYGVQD (reference sequence). Trimming cost V 7 bases and J 5 bases; bases outside gene matches: 10. This CDR3 reads CASIGGSRFETQYF. CDR3 bases: TGCGCCAGCATCGGCGGGAGTCGGTTTGAGACCCAGTACTTC.

The chain joins TRBV19 to TRBJ1-1, with D perhaps matching TRBD1 (6 bases). Germline-derived CDR1 and CDR2 are LNHDA and SQIVND (reference sequence). V dropped 5 bases and J dropped 1 base, with 11 bases sitting between them. The CDR3 covers 14 residues. For the CDR3, the DNA is TGTGCCAGTAGTCTGGGGGCCAGGAACACTGAAGCTTTCTTT. This codes for CASSLGARNTEAFF.

The chain employs TRBV7-6 and TRBJ2-6; 11 bases are a match to TRBD2. J gave up 4 bases and V 2 bases, and 4 bases lay outside the gene matches. Germline V gene lookup returns CDR1 SGHVS and CDR2 FNYEAQ. The CDR3 runs to 17 residues. CDR3 sequence reads: CASSLLAGGSGANVLTF. The CDR3, as DNA: TGTGCCAGCAGCTTACTAGCGGGAGGCTCCGGGGCCAACGTCCTGACTTTC.

The gene calls are TRBV6-1 and TRBJ2-2; no definite D call. Germline CDR1 reads MNHNS; CDR2 reads SASEGT. V lost 6 bases and J lost 1, with 6 bases in between. The length of the CDR3 is 13 residues. CDR3: CASRYWNTGELFF. The CDR3 DNA reads TGTGCCAGCAGGTATTGGAACACCGGGGAGCTGTTTTTT.

This chain connects TRBV24-1 to TRBJ1-5; TRBD1 matches at 7 bases. From germline, CDR1 is KGHDR and CDR2 SFDVKD. V lost 6 bases to trimming and J lost 3 bases; unmatched junction nucleotides: 10. The CDR3 has 16 amino acids. The CDR3 loop reads CATSKRGTADNQPQHF. Written as DNA, the CDR3 is TGTGCCACCAGTAAACGAGGGACAGCAGACAATCAGCCCCAGCATTTT.

The chain has TRBV6-1 and TRBJ2-3; D remains unclear. Germline V CDR1 and CDR2: MNHNS, SASEGT. The CDR3 runs 15 residues. Trimming pared 2 bases from V and 1 base from J, leaving 10 bases between. This CDR3 is CASSESTSRTDTQYF. DNA of the CDR3: TGTGCCAGCAGTGAATCAACAAGTCGCACAGATACGCAGTATTTT.

The chain employs TRBV19 and TRBJ2-7, with D perhaps matching TRBD2 (6 bases). Per germline, CDR1 LNHDA and CDR2 SQIVND (reference sequence). The length of the CDR3 is 15 residues. V was trimmed by 8 bases and J by 2 bases, leaving 19 bases between them. CDR3 sequence reads: CASADGGRPTYEQYF. For the CDR3, the DNA is TGTGCCAGTGCAGATGGGGGGAGGCCAACCTACGAGCAGTACTTC. The whole variable domain, filled in from reference TRBV19 and TRBJ2-7, reads DGGITQSPKYLFRKEGQNVTLSCEQNLNHDAMYWYRQDPGQGLRLIYYSQIVNDFQKGDIAEGYSVSREKKESFPLTVTSAQKNPTAFYLCASADGGRPTYEQYFGPGTRLTVT.

The chain employs TRBV28 and TRBJ1-2, with D possibly being TRBD1 (6 bases). The CDR3 contains 13 residues. Germline CDR1 and CDR2: MDHEN and SYDVKM. The ends were cut back, 6 bases at V and 3 bases at J, with 11 bases in the middle. The CDR3, as DNA: TGTGCCAGCAGGTGGCCAGGGGACTATGGCTACACCTTC. Its protein is CASRWPGDYGYTF.

This chain links TRBV29-1 with TRBJ1-1; D is unclear. Trimming took 7 bases from V and 1 from J, leaving 13 bases between them. CDR3 length: 13 residues. CDR1 is SQVTM, CDR2 ANQGSEA, per germline. The CDR3 reads CSAAQDWNTEAFF. CDR3 in DNA: TGCAGCGCCGCGCAGGACTGGAACACTGAAGCTTTCTTT.

The chain couples TRBV11-1 to TRBJ2-7; 7 bases match TRBD1. J lost 3 bases, V lost 2 bases, and 10 bases had no gene match. CDR1 and CDR2 (germline): SGHAT, FQDESV (reference sequence). The CDR3 extends over 16 amino acids. In DNA, the CDR3 is TGTGCCAGCAGCTTAAGGGCCCGGACAGGCATCTACGAGCAGTACTTC. Its translation is CASSLRARTGIYEQYF.

The chain has TRBV5-1 and TRBJ2-7, with D possibly called TRBD1 or TRBD2 (5 bases each). V lost 0 bases and J 2 bases, leaving 12 bases between the germline ends. Germline V gene sequence: CDR1 SGHRS, CDR2 YFSETQ. The CDR3 has 15 residues. CDR3 protein: CASSLDRDLAYEQYF. The CDR3 DNA sequence: TGCGCCAGCAGCTTGGATCGGGACCTAGCCTACGAGCAGTACTTC.

The rearrangement uses TRBV20-1 and TRBJ2-3; 12 bases are a match to TRBD2. CDR1 DFQATT and CDR2 SNEGSKA come from the germline V gene (reference sequence). Trimming took 5 bases from V and 2 from J; bases not matched to a gene: 8. CDR3 size: 16 residues. The chain's CDR3 is CSALPTSGRYTDTQYF. DNA for the CDR3: TGCAGTGCTCTTCCGACTAGCGGGAGATACACAGATACGCAGTATTTT.

The chain uses TRBV5-6 and TRBJ1-5; D unresolved. The V end lost 3 bases, the J end lost 0 bases, and 10 bases lay between the germline ends. The CDR3 is 15 amino acids. CDR1 is SGHDT and CDR2 is YYEEEE in the germline V gene. The CDR3 loop is CASSSRIYSNQPQHF. CDR3 nucleotides: TGTGCCAGCAGCTCACGCATATATAGCAATCAGCCCCAGCATTTT.

The V and J genes are TRBV20-1 and TRBJ2-3; the match to TRBD2 covers 7 bases. The V gene end was trimmed by 5 bases and the J gene end by 0 bases; junction bases not matched to a gene: 11. CDR1 DFQATT and CDR2 SNEGSKA come from the germline V gene (reference sequence). This CDR3 spans 16 amino acids. CDR3 DNA sequence: TGCAGTGCTCGTCTAGCGGAGCCCCGGAGCACAGATACGCAGTATTTT. Protein product: CSARLAEPRSTDTQYF.

V gene TRBV5-1 combines with J gene TRBJ2-5; D may be TRBD1 (6 bases). This CDR3 is built from 14 residues. In germline, CDR1 is SGHRS, CDR2 YFSETQ. V was shortened by 6 bases and J by 0 bases, with 12 bases between the two germline ends. CDR3 coding DNA: TGCGCCAGCAAAACAGGGACCCACCAAGAGACCCAGTACTTC. It specifies CASKTGTHQETQYF.